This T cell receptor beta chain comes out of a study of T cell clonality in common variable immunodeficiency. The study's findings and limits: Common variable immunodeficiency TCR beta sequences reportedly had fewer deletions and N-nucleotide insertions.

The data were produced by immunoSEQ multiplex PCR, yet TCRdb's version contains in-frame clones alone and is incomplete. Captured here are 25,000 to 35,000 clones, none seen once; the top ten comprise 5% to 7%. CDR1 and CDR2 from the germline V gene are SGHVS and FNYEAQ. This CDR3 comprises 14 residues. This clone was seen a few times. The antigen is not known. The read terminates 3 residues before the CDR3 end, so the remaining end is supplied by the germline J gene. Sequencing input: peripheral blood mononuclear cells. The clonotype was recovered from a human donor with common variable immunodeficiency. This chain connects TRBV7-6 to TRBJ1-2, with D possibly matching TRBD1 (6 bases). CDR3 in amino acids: CASSQDSHGWGYTF. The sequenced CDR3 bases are TGTGCCAGCAGCCAGGACAGCCACGGCTGGGGC.